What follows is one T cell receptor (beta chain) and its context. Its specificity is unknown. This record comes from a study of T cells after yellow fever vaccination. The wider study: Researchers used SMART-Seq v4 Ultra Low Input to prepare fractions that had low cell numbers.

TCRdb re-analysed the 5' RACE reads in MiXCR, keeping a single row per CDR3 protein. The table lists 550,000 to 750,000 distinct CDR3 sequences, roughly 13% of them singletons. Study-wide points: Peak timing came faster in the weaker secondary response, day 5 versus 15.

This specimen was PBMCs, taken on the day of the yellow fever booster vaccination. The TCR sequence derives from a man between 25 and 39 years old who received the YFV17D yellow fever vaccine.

The CDR3 DNA reads as TGTGCCAGCAGCTACAGTGTTAACCCCGGGGAGCTGTTTTTT. Translated: CASSYSVNPGELFF. J is TRBJ2-2 and V is TRBV7-2, with D unresolved. The CDR3 has 14 residues. The germline CDR1 and CDR2 sequences are SGHTA and FQGNSA. Trimming left V 4 bases short and J 6 bases short, with 12 bases between.